The 3 T cell receptor beta chains presented below share a single source sample, sequenced in a study of tumor-infiltrating lymphocytes in primary liver carcinoma. RNA isolated from unsorted whole blood supplied the blood RNA, with germline DNA also extracted. A primer matching the constant region was used to make TCR beta cDNA from around 550 ng of total RNA. Slightly modified ARM-PCR served as the procedure for the TCR beta libraries. These libraries came from three rounds of nested multiplex PCR. TRBV1-TRBV30 forward primers paired with a C-beta reverse primer were used in the first two PCR rounds, which ran around 10 cycles each. Via MiXCR, TCRdb re-called the multiplex PCR reads, giving one row per CDR3 protein. The data contain just over 300,000 distinct CDR3 sequences, about three fifths of them singletons. Sequences were obtained from peripheral blood. The receptors were sampled from a woman younger than 45 with primary liver carcinoma and hepatitis B virus infection.

On this clonotype itself: This sequence may be a read error, since a much larger clone differs from it by one base. For the CDR3, the DNA is TGTGACAGCAGCCAAACTTTAAACCCGACAGGGGGCTTTGGGACCCAGTACTTC. This gives the protein CDSSQTLNPTGGFGTQYF. The chain employs TRBV14 and TRBJ2-5; 10 positions agree with TRBD1. The CDR3 length is 18 residues. From germline, CDR1 is SGHDN and CDR2 FVKESK.

This sequence joins TRBV29-1 and TRBJ2-2; D remains ambiguous. The germline V gene has CDR1 SQVTM and CDR2 ANQGSEA. The CDR3 is 13 residues long. V shed 4 bases and J shed 3 bases, with 9 bases lying between them. The CDR3 spells CSVGIRDTGELFF. DNA for the CDR3: TGCAGCGTTGGGATTCGAGACACCGGGGAGCTGTTTTTT.

This clonotype was seen just once. The V gene is TRBV12-3 or TRBV12-4, the J gene TRBJ2-1; no clear D. The ends were cut back, 8 bases at V and 5 bases at J, with 10 bases in the middle. The CDR3 sequence is 12 residues long. The CDR3 sequence is CASGDIDNEQFF. The CDR3 DNA sequence: TGTGCCAGCGGTGACATTGACAATGAGCAGTTCTTC.